This is a list of T cell receptor beta chains from one sample in a study of T-cell reconstitution after alpha-beta-depleted transplantation in children. In TCRdb, the PCR reads were re-called with MiXCR into one record per CDR3 protein. This sample yields 780,000 or so distinct CDR3 sequences, of which roughly 15% are seen a single time; approximately 5% belongs to the top ten. The sequences come from PBMCs, mostly from graft donor cells, collected 360 days after TCRalphabeta/CD19-depleted stem cell transplant. The receptor source for this set is a male patient under 18 who had a stem cell transplant for acute lymphoblastic leukemia, so the T cells may come from the graft donor. CDR3s include the opening cysteine and the closing phenylalanine or tryptophan. The order of the fields is V gene, D gene, J gene, clone size, CDR3 protein, CDR3 DNA. A D gene is named only where the DNA matches it firmly. Expanded clones get a size class; other rows say once, few or many, or leave the size out.

>TRBV29-1|-|TRBJ1-2|few
CSVQKEGGYTF
TGCAGCGTCCAGAAAGAAGGGGGCTACACCTTC
>TRBV20-1|-|TRBJ2-1|-
CSAGRGGSSYNEQFF
TGCAGTGCTGGTAGGGGCGGTAGCTCCTACAATGAGCAGTTCTTC
>TRBV5-1|-|TRBJ2-7|few
CASSWGLTYEQYF
TGCGCCAGCAGCTGGGGACTGACCTACGAGCAGTACTTC
>TRBV20-1|-|TRBJ2-2|-
CSASGGLTNTGELFF
TGCAGTGCCTCGGGCGGGTTAACGAACACCGGGGAGCTGTTTTTT
>TRBV6-4|-|TRBJ2-2|many
CASSQDFPYGELFF
TGTGCCAGCAGTCAGGACTTCCCGTACGGGGAGCTGTTTTTT
>TRBV21-1|-|TRBJ2-1|-
CASSKVDETGPSGRLSNEQFF
TGTGCCAGCAGCAAAGTTGACGAAACGGGGCCTAGCGGGAGACTTTCCAATGAGCAGTTCTTC
>TRBV25-1|-|TRBJ1-5|-
CASSDMDVGASNQPQHF
TGTGCCAGCAGTGACATGGACGTAGGGGCTAGCAATCAGCCCCAGCATTTT
>TRBV4-2|-|TRBJ1-1|few
CASSQDAGNTEAFF
TGTGCCAGCAGCCAAGATGCGGGCAACACTGAAGCTTTCTTT
>TRBV7-2|-|TRBJ2-3|-
CASNRGALLQYF
TGTGCCTCTAACCGAGGGGCGCTTCTGCAGTATTTT
>TRBV5-1|-|TRBJ2-7|many
CASSLPGPDEQYF
TGCGCCAGCAGCTTGCCGGGACCCGACGAGCAGTACTTC
>TRBV11-2|-|TRBJ1-1|many
CASSWTGVPEAFF
TGTGCCAGCAGCTGGACGGGGGTGCCTGAAGCTTTCTTT
>TRBV5-6|-|TRBJ2-1|-
CATHRRGSSYNEQFF
TGTGCCACCCACCGAAGGGGGAGCTCCTACAATGAGCAGTTCTTC
>TRBV11-1|-|TRBJ2-1|-
CASSSNPGLLNEQFF
TGTGCCAGCAGCTCAAACCCAGGACTCCTCAATGAGCAGTTCTTC
>TRBV6-6|-|TRBJ2-7|-
CASSYRVQNEQYF
TGTGCCAGCAGTTACAGGGTGCAGAACGAGCAGTACTTC
>TRBV5-1|-|TRBJ1-6|-
CASSLSQEGNSPLHF
TGCGCCAGCAGCTTGTCACAAGAGGGTAATTCACCCCTCCACTTT
>TRBV5-1|TRBD2|TRBJ2-7|-
CASSFSGTSGIYEQYF
TGCGCCAGCAGCTTCTCCGGGACTAGCGGGATCTACGAGCAGTACTTC
>TRBV4-2|TRBD2|TRBJ2-7|-
CASSQDIPSGHSYEQYF
TGTGCCAGCAGCCAAGATATTCCTAGCGGACACTCCTACGAGCAGTACTTC
>TRBV4-2|-|TRBJ2-6|-
CASSPLGRASGANVLTF
TGTGCCAGCAGCCCTCTGGGCCGGGCTTCTGGGGCCAACGTCCTGACTTTC
>TRBV24-1|-|TRBJ2-4|few
CATSEVDSIQYF
TGTGCCACCAGTGAGGTGGACAGCATTCAGTACTTC
>TRBV5-1|-|TRBJ1-1|-
CASSLGIDSEAFF
TGCGCCAGCAGCTTGGGAATTGACAGTGAAGCTTTCTTT
>TRBV27|-|TRBJ2-7|many
CASSLLGGGGDYEQYF
TGTGCCAGCAGTCTCCTGGGGGGAGGGGGAGACTACGAGCAGTACTTC
>TRBV7-7|-|TRBJ1-1|-
CASKGLMDTEAFF
TGTGCCAGCAAAGGGCTAATGGACACTGAAGCTTTCTTT
>TRBV7-2|-|TRBJ2-7|-
CASSPGDSRMGEQYF
TGTGCCAGCAGCCCAGGGGATAGCCGGATGGGCGAGCAGTACTTC
>TRBV20-1|TRBD2|TRBJ2-3|-
CSATRLAGGPPDTQYF
TGCAGTGCTACTAGACTAGCGGGAGGGCCCCCAGATACGCAGTATTTT
>TRBV12-3/TRBV12-4|TRBD1|TRBJ1-5|many
CASSFSGGYSNQPQHF
TGTGCCAGCAGTTTCTCAGGGGGATATAGCAATCAGCCCCAGCATTTT
>TRBV15|TRBD2|TRBJ2-3|few
CATSRDVRGGTDTQYF
TGTGCCACCAGCAGAGATGTCCGGGGGGGCACAGATACGCAGTATTTT
>TRBV5-1|TRBD2|TRBJ2-7|-
CASSEGLAQDEQYF
TGCGCCAGCAGCGAGGGACTAGCCCAGGACGAGCAGTACTTC